The TCR beta chain described here comes from a study of blood T cell repertoires in COVID-19. The CDR3 extends over 15 amino acids. Germline values: CDR1 SGHNT, CDR2 YENEEA. The V segment lost 1 base and the J segment 8 bases; nucleotides outside the gene matches: 2. Profiled with immunoSEQ multiplex PCR; TCRdb holds only in-frame clones, not every one. The data hold about 180,000 clones, with roughly four fifths observed a single time. This chain connects TRBV11-3 to TRBJ2-1; 13 bases line up with TRBD2. The clonotype comes from a woman aged 70 to 79 with COVID-19, enrolled during active disease. The sequenced sample consisted of peripheral blood. CDR3 sequence (DNA): TGTGCCAGCAGCTTAGGGACTAGCGGGAGTGATGAGCAGTTCTTC. It yields the protein CASSLGTSGSDEQFF.